The 8 T cell receptor beta chains in this list originate from one sample, sequenced in a study of blood T cells in healthy people across ages. A second PCR, run for roughly 7 to 11 cycles, used a sample-barcoded 5' primer plus a J-beta primer mix. TCRdb re-derived calls from the 5' RACE reads in MiXCR, one entry per CDR3 protein. The sample consists of 550,000 to 600,000 distinct CDR3 sequences, 47% of them appearing once. Sequenced: blood. These receptors were taken from a man aged 80 or over in good health.

This chain links TRBV21-1 with TRBJ2-7; TRBD1, the D gene given by the table, was not confirmed from the DNA. TRBV21-1 constitutes a pseudogene. This CDR3 has 15 residues. In nucleotides, the CDR3 is TGTGCCAGCAGCCTTAGAGGGGGGAGTCGGTACGAGCAGTACTTC. This encodes CASSLRGGSRYEQYF.

Details on this clonotype: The germline gene is not matched at one end of the junction; a read error may be the cause. The chain joins TRBV6-6 to TRBJ1-5, with D possibly TRBD1 on 5 matching bases. This CDR3 has 15 residues. CDR1 and CDR2 (germline): MNHNY, SVGAGI (reference sequence). CDR3 residues: CVSRDRGAINQPQHF. CDR3 coding DNA: TGTGTCAGCAGAGACAGAGGCGCCATCAATCAGCCCCAGCATTTT.

The chain uses TRBV5-1 and TRBJ2-2; 9 bases agree with TRBD1. The V gene end was trimmed by 4 bases and the J gene end by 6 bases; junction bases not matched to a gene: 7. CDR1 SGHRS and CDR2 YFSETQ come from the germline V gene. The CDR3 extends over 15 amino acids. The CDR3 region is CASSVRDRVPGELFF. As DNA, the CDR3 is TGCGCCAGCAGCGTCCGGGACAGGGTCCCCGGGGAGCTGTTTTTT.

The V gene is TRBV4-3, the J gene TRBJ2-3, with TRBD1 as a possible D gene (5 bases). Germline V gene data show CDR1 as LGHNA and CDR2 as YSLEER. Trimming cost V 3 bases and J 7 bases, with 14 bases left between them. There are 14 residues in the CDR3. CDR3 coding DNA: TGCGCCAGCAGCCAGACCTTAGGGGAAAATACGCAGTATTTT. Its translation is CASSQTLGENTQYF.

The chain links TRBV18 to TRBJ2-5, with D perhaps TRBD1 (6 bases). Germline V gene sequence: CDR1 KGHSH, CDR2 LQKENI. There are 15 residues in the CDR3. Between the trimmed V and J ends, which lost 3 bases and 1 base, there was a span of 12 bases. The CDR3 DNA sequence: TGTGCCAGCTCACCCCGCCGGGACATCCAAGAGACCCAGTACTTC. It codes for CASSPRRDIQETQYF.

The gene calls are TRBV9 and TRBJ2-1, with TRBD2 matching over 10 bases. Germline CDR1 is SGDLS and CDR2 is YYNGEE. CDR3 length: 16 residues. J was trimmed by 7 bases and V by 3 bases; bases with no gene match: 10. In DNA, the CDR3 is TGTGCCAGCAGCGCCGATACTAGCGGGGCAAGAAATGAGCAGTTCTTC. Residues: CASSADTSGARNEQFF.

With respect to this clonotype: At one boundary the junction diverges from the germline segment, which might be a read error. The CDR3 is CASVRAPGANVPTF. The CDR3 DNA reads TGTGCCAGCGTCAGAGCCCCTGGGGCCAACGTCCCGACTTTC. The chain recombines TRBV6-6 with TRBJ2-6; tentative D call: TRBD1 (5 bases). This CDR3 comprises 14 residues. CDR1 and CDR2 (germline): MNHNY, SVGAGI (reference sequence).

This rearrangement joins TRBV30 to TRBJ2-7; no reliable D call. With the DNA end fitting TRBJ2-4 better, the J assignment may be wrong. Germline V lookup: CDR1 GTSNPN, CDR2 SVGIG (reference sequence). The CDR3 has 11 amino acids. CDR3 coding DNA: TGTGCCTGGACGAGTGGAAACATTCAGTACTTC. Residues: CAWTSGNIQYF.